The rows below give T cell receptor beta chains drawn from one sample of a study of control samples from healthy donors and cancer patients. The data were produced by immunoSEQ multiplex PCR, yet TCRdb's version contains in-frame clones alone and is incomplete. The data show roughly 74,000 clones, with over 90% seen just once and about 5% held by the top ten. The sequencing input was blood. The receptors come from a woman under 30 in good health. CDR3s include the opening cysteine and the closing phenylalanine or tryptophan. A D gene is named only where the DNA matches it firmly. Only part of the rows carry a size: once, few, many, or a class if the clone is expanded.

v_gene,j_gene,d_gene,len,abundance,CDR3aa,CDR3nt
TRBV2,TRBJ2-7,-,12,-,CASSEVRHEQYF,TGTGCCAGCAGTGAAGTTCGCCACGAGCAGTACTTC
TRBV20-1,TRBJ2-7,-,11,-,CSARDSYEQYF,TGCAGTGCTAGGGACTCCTACGAGCAGTACTTC
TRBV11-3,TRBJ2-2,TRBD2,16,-,CASSLLGGRYTGELFF,TGTGCCAGCAGCTTATTAGGCGGGAGGTACACCGGGGAGCTGTTTTTT
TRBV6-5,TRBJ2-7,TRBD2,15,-,CASSQHGLAAYEQYF,TGTGCCAGCAGTCAACACGGACTAGCGGCCTACGAGCAGTACTTC
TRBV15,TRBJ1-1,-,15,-,CATSPRQSQNTEAFF,TGTGCCACCAGCCCTCGACAGTCGCAGAACACTGAAGCTTTCTTT
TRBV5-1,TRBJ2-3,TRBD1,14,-,CASSFQGAPDTQYF,TGCGCCAGCAGCTTCCAGGGGGCGCCGGATACGCAGTATTTT
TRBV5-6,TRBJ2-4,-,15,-,CASSYGTPSVDIQYF,TGTGCCAGCAGCTACGGGACCCCAAGTGTGGACATTCAGTACTTC
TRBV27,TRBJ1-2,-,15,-,CASSLNRHSNYGYTF,TGTGCCAGCAGTCTGAACAGGCATTCTAACTATGGCTACACCTTC
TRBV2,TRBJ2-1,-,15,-,CASSHEFGTLNEQFF,TGTGCCAGCAGTCACGAATTCGGGACTCTCAATGAGCAGTTCTTC
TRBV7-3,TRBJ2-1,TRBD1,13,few,CASSFMTGHEQFF,TGTGCCAGCAGCTTTATGACAGGGCATGAGCAGTTCTTC
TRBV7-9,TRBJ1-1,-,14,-,CASTWGIGGTEAFF,TGTGCCAGCACCTGGGGGATTGGAGGCACTGAAGCTTTCTTT
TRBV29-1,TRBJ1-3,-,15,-,CSVEWGGGAGNTIYF,TGCAGCGTTGAATGGGGCGGAGGGGCTGGAAACACCATATATTTT
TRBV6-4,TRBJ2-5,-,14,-,CASSLGTPAKPQYF,TGTGCCAGCAGTCTCGGGACTCCCGCTAAGCCCCAGTACTTC
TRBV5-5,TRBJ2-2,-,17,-,CASSGVPLAANTGELFF,TGTGCCAGCAGCGGGGTGCCTTTAGCAGCGAACACCGGGGAGCTGTTTTTT
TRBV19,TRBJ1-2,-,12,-,CATNGGFYGYTF,TGTGCCACGAACGGGGGATTCTATGGCTACACCTTC
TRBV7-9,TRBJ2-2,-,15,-,CASSPGPKAAGELFF,TGTGCCAGCAGCCCAGGACCCAAGGCGGCCGGGGAGCTGTTTTTT
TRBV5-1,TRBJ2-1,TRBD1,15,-,CASSLGQGAYNEQFF,TGCGCCAGCAGCTTGGGACAGGGGGCCTACAATGAGCAGTTCTTC
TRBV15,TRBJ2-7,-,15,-,CATSRAGDGSYEQYF,TGTGCCACCAGCAGAGCCGGGGACGGCTCCTACGAGCAGTACTTC
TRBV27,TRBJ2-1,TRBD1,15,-,CASRDHRGSYNEQFF,TGTGCCAGCCGCGATCACAGGGGCTCCTACAATGAGCAGTTCTTC
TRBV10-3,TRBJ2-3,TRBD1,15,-,CAISGQRGPTDTQYF,TGTGCCATCAGTGGGCAGAGGGGGCCCACAGATACGCAGTATTTT
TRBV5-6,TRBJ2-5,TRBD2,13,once,CASSLAGGETQYF,TGTGCCAGCAGCTTGGCGGGAGGGGAGACCCAGTACTTC
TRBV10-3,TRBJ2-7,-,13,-,CAIRGRGRGEQYF,TGTGCCATCAGGGGCAGGGGTCGCGGCGAGCAGTACTTC
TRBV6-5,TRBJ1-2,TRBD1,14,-,CASRKTGGVYGYTF,TGTGCCAGCAGAAAGACAGGGGGCGTATATGGCTACACCTTC